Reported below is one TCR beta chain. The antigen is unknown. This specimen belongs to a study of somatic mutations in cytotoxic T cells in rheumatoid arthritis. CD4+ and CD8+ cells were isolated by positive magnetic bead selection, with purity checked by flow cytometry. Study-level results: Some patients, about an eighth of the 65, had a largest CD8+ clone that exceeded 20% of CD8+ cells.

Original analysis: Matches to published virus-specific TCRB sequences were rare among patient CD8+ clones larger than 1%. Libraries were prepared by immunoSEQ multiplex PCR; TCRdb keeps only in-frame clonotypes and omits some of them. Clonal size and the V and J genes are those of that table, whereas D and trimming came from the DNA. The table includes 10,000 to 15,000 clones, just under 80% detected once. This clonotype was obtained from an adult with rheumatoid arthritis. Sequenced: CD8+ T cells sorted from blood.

The CDR3 DNA follows: TGTGCCAGCAGCAAAGCAGGAGGGGTAGGGAATACGCAGTATTTT. Encoded protein: CASSKAGGVGNTQYF. The genes are TRBV7-9 and TRBJ2-3, with D possibly matching TRBD2 (6 bases). The CDR3 length is 15 residues. Deletions cut 5 bases from V and 7 bases from J, with 19 bases between. Germline assignment: CDR1 SEHNR and CDR2 FQNEAQ (reference sequence).